This record covers a single T cell receptor beta chain. The specificity of this receptor is unknown. No qualities accompany the bases; no much larger clone lies one base away. Donors were healthy HIV-negative adults with no recently reported acute infections or vaccinations. Only Caucasian adults living in Nashville, Tennessee, USA were represented among the donors. CD4+ T cells were enriched by magnetic negative selection; naive cells were then positively selected on CD45RA, and the negative fraction formed the memory subset. After blood collection by leukapheresis, PBMCs were isolated using Ficoll-Histopaque density gradient centrifugation and then cryopreserved in the vapor phase of liquid nitrogen. Analytical flow cytometry was used to check the purity and quantity of every magnetically sorted T cell population. Genomic DNA was isolated from every sorted fraction and measured by UV absorbance on a Nanodrop 2000c.

The data are from a study of shared clonotypes between healthy human individuals (dated by TCRdb to 2018 to 2020). General notes on the study: The cohort included three men and a couple of women between 18 and 49 years of age. For each donor, CD4 naive and CD4 memory were each given three plates, CD8 naive was given two plates, and CD8 memory was given one plate. To estimate repertoire size and how much clonotypes are shared between individuals, the study performed deep sequencing of blood TCR repertoires from about five healthy adults. To increase sequencing depth and limit assay-specific biases, different laboratories used diverse techniques to prepare libraries and sequence TCR repertoires. Leukapheresis yielded between about 0.94 and 8.9 billion PBMCs per donor. What the research found in general, with its limitations: Rarefaction of sorted-subset datasets indicated incomplete sequencing despite the large sequencing depth. Larger estimated clonotype richness was generally found for naive subsets than for memory subsets. Clonotypes shared by all four sorted-subset donors showed higher generation probabilities than non-shared clonotypes. Across four donors, approximately 5% of naive CD4, over 3% of naive CD8, about 2.3% of memory CD4, and under 0.45% of memory CD8 clonotypes were shared. Sampling was restricted to blood, and TCR repertoires in tissues likely differ from the TCR repertoires found in blood. Pairwise subsampling led to the expectation that sequencing depth would affect the degree of clonotype sharing among donors. Because the study included a small number of donors, the genetic and exposure-history diversity represented was limited.

The CDR3 covers 13 residues, taking in both the cysteine and the phenylalanine. Of all the DNA, just the CDR3 is kept, 39 bases in frame from base 1. The germline V gene (reference sequence) provides CDR1 GTSNPN and CDR2 SVGIG. At the junction V is shortened by 1 base and J by 4 bases, with 10 bases in between. TCR CDR3 regions were amplified from genomic DNA by multiplex PCR using the deep immunoSEQ assay. Extracted genomic DNA from each cell subset was distributed evenly across all wells of several immunoSEQ 96-well plates, and each plate was treated as a replicate. For sorted subsets, approximately 200 ng of genomic DNA, equivalent to 25,000 to 35,000 T cell genomes, went into each replicate PCR. Purified libraries were quantified with a Qubit 3.0 fluorometer, sized on a Bioanalyzer 2100, and re-quantified with the KAPA Library Quantification kit. Each immunoSEQ 96-well plate was sequenced on its own single-read 150-cycle Illumina NextSeq 550 flow cell. The paper's processing steps were these. Because the immunoSEQ output held only junctional sequences and lacked quality scores, the filtering could not match the filtering applied to full-length reads. Sequences were annotated with PyIR, a Python wrapper for IgBLAST v1.9, using IMGT germline references to assign V/J genes and CDR3. Any read was removed if the V/J assignment was weak (E-value above 1e-6), the CDR3 was missing, or the read contained stop codons, out-of-frame junctions, or ambiguous translated residues. V3J clonotypes were defined as sequences sharing an identical inferred V gene, J gene, and CDR3 amino acid sequence. To compute the percentage overlap between repertoires, the number of shared unique clonotypes was divided by the size of the smaller repertoire. Richness of each repertoire was evaluated using RTK rarefaction, the Chao1 estimator, and Recon v2.1 estimates of unobserved clonotypes. Generation probabilities for all TCRbeta clonotypes obtained by the gDNA method from several donors were computed using OLGA. TCRdb took over this immuneACCESS table, retaining in-frame rearrangements with V and J assigned. Such tables are incomplete; in checked studies, under half of the missing clones stem from an unresolved V gene, and the remainder is unexplained. That table is the source of V, J and clone size, and D and trimming were worked out from the DNA. In all, the sample holds 2 million to 2.5 million clones, and over 85% of those were seen once. Roughly 0.36% of the sample lies in the top ten.

The chain joins TRBV30 to TRBJ1-2; TRBD1 could be the D gene, as 5 bases match. The sample consisted of naive CD4+ T cells from PBMCs. The cell subset or site tag for this specimen amounts to: CD45RA+ positively selected. This TCR came from a man aged 18 to 30 in good health. Some clones in this sample may be carry-over from other donors' samples. Here is the DNA: TGTGCCTGGAGTGCAGGACATACCTATGGCTACACCTTC. It translates as CAWSAGHTYGYTF.